This T cell receptor beta chain stems from a study of T cell changes during pregnancy in multiple sclerosis. Profiling relied on immunoSEQ multiplex PCR, and the TCRdb table lists in-frame clones only, not all of them. The top ten clones hold around 1.2% of a sample with approximately 40,000 clones, about nine tenths of them seen once. Germline assignment: CDR1 MNHNY and CDR2 SVGAGI (reference sequence). V shed 6 bases and J shed 4 bases, with 15 bases lying between them. The CDR3 loop spans 14 amino acids. Sequences were derived from CD4+ T cells from peripheral blood mononuclear cells, sampled in the second trimester of pregnancy. The chain recombines TRBV6-6 with TRBJ1-1; unclear D gene. The TCR was taken from a female donor with multiple sclerosis, enrolled in a pregnancy study. This chain's CDR3 is CASSGGPPPTEAFF. CDR3 in DNA: TGTGCCAGCAGCGGCGGGCCTCCTCCCACTGAAGCTTTCTTT.